The 14 T cell receptor beta chains below were found in one sample sequenced in a study of T cells in Graves' hyperthyroidism and ophthalmopathy (dated by TCRdb to the late 2010s). The library was obtained by multiplex PCR. The sample was run on an Illumina HiSeq 2000. The TCR beta CDR3 regions were amplified from the RNA transcripts. A first-round RT-PCR of the TCR CDR3 used the HTBI primer set with the Qiagen OneStep RT-PCR kit. In-frame beta chains were kept once TCRdb had trimmed the public reads at Q25 with fastp and called clones with MiXCR. Every CDR3 protein is listed once, alongside the most common genes and DNA of its rows. This sample is represented by over 400,000 distinct CDR3 sequences; roughly 15% of them were singletons. Clones ranked in the top ten supply over 10% of the sample. Material for sequencing was blood. The receptors were sampled from a man in his late teens or twenties with Graves' ophthalmopathy.

The V and J genes are TRBV7-9 and TRBJ2-1, with 13 bases fitting TRBD2. Germline assignment: CDR1 SEHNR and CDR2 FQNEAQ (reference sequence). This CDR3 is built from 16 residues. V trimming: 4 bases; J trimming: 4 bases; junction bases outside the gene matches: 4. CDR3 loop: CASSSGTSGTYNEQFF. The DNA of the CDR3 is TGTGCCAGCAGCTCTGGGACTAGCGGGACGTACAATGAGCAGTTCTTC.

The sample holds many counts of this clonotype. The chain employs TRBV7-9 and TRBJ2-7, with TRBD2 as a possible D gene (7 bases). Looked up from germline, CDR1 is SEHNR and CDR2 is FQNEAQ (reference sequence). Trimming removed 3 bases from V and 6 bases from J, with 21 bases in between. The CDR3 runs to 16 residues. CDR3 coding DNA: TGTGCCAGCAGCTTCCACCCGACAGGCGGGAGTCGCGAGCAGTACTTC. Translated: CASSFHPTGGSREQYF. The full variable domain, completed using reference TRBV7-9 and TRBJ2-7, is DTGVSQNPRHKITKRGQNVTFRCDPISEHNRLYWYRQTLGQGPEFLTYFQNEAQLEKSRLLSDRFSAERPKGSFSTLEIQRTEQGDSAMYLCASSFHPTGGSREQYFGPGTRLTVT.

This clonotype was counted between two and nine times. The J gene is TRBJ1-3, the V gene TRBV19, with D possibly TRBD1 on 6 matching bases. The length of the CDR3 is 14 residues. Germline V lookup: CDR1 LNHDA, CDR2 SQIVND (reference sequence). Trimming took 7 bases from V and 2 from J, leaving 12 bases between them. This chain's CDR3 is CASTWGHPGNTIYF. CDR3 DNA sequence: TGTGCCAGTACCTGGGGGCACCCTGGAAACACCATATATTTT.

This clonotype appeared a few times. The rearrangement links TRBV19 to TRBJ1-5, with D unclear. Germline lookup yields CDR1 LNHDA and CDR2 SQIVND (reference sequence). The CDR3 loop spans 15 amino acids. V was trimmed by 3 bases and J by 5 bases, leaving 14 bases between them. The CDR3 spells CASSIKAGDYQPQHF. CDR3 coding DNA: TGTGCCAGTAGTATCAAGGCAGGAGATTATCAGCCCCAGCATTTT.

At least ten counts were recorded for this clonotype. The chain carries TRBV24-1 and TRBJ2-7, with a tentative D call TRBD2 (5 bases). V dropped 7 bases and J dropped 2 bases, with 20 bases sitting between them. The CDR3 contains 16 residues. From germline, CDR1 is KGHDR and CDR2 SFDVKD. The chain's CDR3 is CATSGRGGDGPYEQYF. For the CDR3, the DNA is TGTGCCACCAGCGGACGGGGTGGAGACGGTCCCTACGAGCAGTACTTC.

The sample holds many counts of this clonotype. The chain links TRBV10-3 to TRBJ2-3; D is uncertain. V shed 7 bases and J shed 8 bases, with 16 bases lying between them. There are 13 residues in the CDR3. The germline gives CDR1 ENHRY, CDR2 SYGVKD. The CDR3 loop reads CAITDSLWGTQYF. The CDR3 DNA reads as TGTGCCATCACTGACTCACTCTGGGGTACGCAGTATTTT.

There are a few counts of this clonotype. This chain uses TRBV20-1 with TRBJ2-7, with 11 nucleotides matching TRBD1. V shed 6 bases and J 6 bases; nucleotides not matched to a gene: 7. CDR1 and CDR2 from the germline V gene are DFQATT and SNEGSKA (reference sequence). The CDR3 has 13 amino acids. CDR3 protein: CSAPGQGVGEQYF. CDR3 bases: TGCAGTGCCCCGGGACAGGGGGTTGGCGAGCAGTACTTC.

This rearrangement joins TRBV6-9 to TRBJ2-2; 9 bases agree with TRBD2. Trimming removed 3 bases from V and 5 bases from J; junction bases left unmatched: 4. This CDR3 is built from 15 residues. Germline V gene sequence: CDR1 MNHGY, CDR2 SVAAGI. CDR3 in DNA: TGTGCCAGCAGTTACAGGCGGGGGGGGACCGGGGAGCTGTTTTTT. Protein sequence: CASSYRRGGTGELFF.

This clonotype came up many times. The chain joins TRBV6-1 to TRBJ2-3; TRBD2 matches 9 bases. CDR1 is MNHNS and CDR2 is SASEGT in the germline V gene. The CDR3 spans 16 residues. After removal of 6 bases from V and 2 bases from J, the junction contained 9 bases not matched to a gene. CDR3 DNA sequence: TGTGCCAGCAGACTTAATCCTAGCGGGATCACAGATACGCAGTATTTT. Translating it yields CASRLNPSGITDTQYF.

The chain uses TRBV20-1 and TRBJ1-5; 9 bases are a match to TRBD1. CDR3 length: 16 residues. Germline V CDR1 and CDR2: DFQATT, SNEGSKA (reference sequence). V lost 3 bases to trimming and J lost 6 bases; unmatched junction nucleotides: 12. CDR3 sequence reads: CSASHRGQRLAQPQHF. Here the CDR3 DNA reads TGCAGTGCTAGCCACAGGGGGCAAAGGTTGGCTCAGCCCCAGCATTTT.

Ten or more counts support this clonotype. This rearrangement joins TRBV18 to TRBJ1-1; 8 bases are shared with TRBD1. Trimming took 3 bases from V and 5 from J; bases not matched to a gene: 5. The CDR3 covers 14 residues. CDR1 and CDR2 from the germline V gene are KGHSH and LQKENI. The CDR3 here is CASSPLQGGTEAFF. CDR3 sequence (DNA): TGTGCCAGCTCACCCTTACAGGGGGGAACTGAAGCTTTCTTT.

This clonotype has only a few counts. V usage is TRBV29-1 and J usage is TRBJ1-1; D might be TRBD1 (6 bases). The CDR3 sequence is 13 residues long. Trimming cost V 4 bases and J 3 bases, with 12 bases left between them. Germline CDR1 is SQVTM and CDR2 is ANQGSEA. The CDR3 bases are TGCAGCGTTGTTACAGGGAGGGACACTGAAGCTTTCTTT. As protein: CSVVTGRDTEAFF.

This clonotype has ten or more counts. The V gene is TRBV10-3, the J gene TRBJ2-7; tentatively, D is TRBD1 (6 bases). This CDR3 contains 15 residues. Germline lookup yields CDR1 ENHRY and CDR2 SYGVKD. The ends were cut back, 3 bases at V and 1 base at J, with 13 bases in the middle. This CDR3 reads CAISDGLGGSYEQYF. The CDR3 DNA sequence: TGTGCCATCAGTGATGGGCTAGGGGGTTCCTACGAGCAGTACTTC.

V usage is TRBV29-1 and J usage is TRBJ1-1, with 7 positions matching TRBD1. Germline V gene lookup returns CDR1 SQVTM and CDR2 ANQGSEA. Trimming at V came to 6 bases and at J to 4 bases, leaving 11 bases not matched to a gene. The CDR3 runs to 14 residues. CDR3 sequence: CSVNIQGSGTEAFF. The CDR3 region has the DNA TGCAGCGTGAACATACAGGGGAGCGGCACTGAAGCTTTCTTT.